The rows below give T cell receptor beta chains drawn from one sample of a study of cytomegalovirus exposure and HLA in healthy donors. Clones were sequenced by immunoSEQ multiplex PCR, and TCRdb holds only the in-frame ones, with some missing. The sample records approximately 140,000 clones, 70% to 85% being singletons. Sequenced material: PBMCs. The receptors derive from a middle-aged woman in good health and CMV-seronegative. The CDR3 runs from the conserved cysteine through the conserved F or W. A D gene is named only where the DNA matches it firmly. Not every row has a clone size; where given, it reads once, few, many or a size class.

J: TRBJ1-3; D: TRBD1; size: NA; V: TRBV10-3; DNA: TGTGCCATCGGGGACACGGGACAGGGTTTTAGCTCTGGAAACACCATATATTTT; CDR3: CAIGDTGQGFSSGNTIYF
J: TRBJ1-2; D: NA; size: NA; V: TRBV7-3; DNA: TGTGCCAGCAGCCCCCTTGGAGGGAACTATGGCTACACCTTC; CDR3: CASSPLGGNYGYTF
J: TRBJ1-2; D: NA; size: NA; V: TRBV19; DNA: TGTGCCAGTAATCGGCAGGCCACCGCCTATGGCTACACCTTC; CDR3: CASNRQATAYGYTF
J: TRBJ1-1; D: TRBD1; size: NA; V: TRBV6-6; DNA: TGTGCCAGCAGCCGAGGGACAGGTAGTGAAGCTTTCTTT; CDR3: CASSRGTGSEAFF
J: TRBJ1-2; D: NA; size: NA; V: TRBV29-1; DNA: TGCAGCGTTGAAGATTCCAGGTTAAACGGCTACACCTTC; CDR3: CSVEDSRLNGYTF
J: TRBJ2-3; D: TRBD2; size: NA; V: TRBV5-4; DNA: TGTGCCAGCAGCTTTCTGTCGGGCGGGAGGGCAGATACGCAGTATTTT; CDR3: CASSFLSGGRADTQYF
J: TRBJ1-4; D: NA; size: NA; V: TRBV7-9; DNA: TGTGCCAGCAGCGTGGAACCGGGCAGGGCCAACGTAAAACTGTTTTTT; CDR3: CASSVEPGRANVKLFF
J: TRBJ2-3; D: TRBD1; size: NA; V: TRBV27; DNA: TGTGCCAGCAGTTTTTATGGGGGGGGACAGGGTGGGAGCACAGATACGCAGTATTTT; CDR3: CASSFYGGGQGGSTDTQYF
J: TRBJ2-1; D: TRBD1; size: NA; V: TRBV29-1; DNA: TGCAGCGTTGCCTCTCCGGACAGGCACAATGAGCAGTTCTTC; CDR3: CSVASPDRHNEQFF
J: TRBJ2-5; D: TRBD1; size: once; V: TRBV2; DNA: TGTGCCAGCAGTAAGGGACAGGCCGAAGAGACCCAGTACTTC; CDR3: CASSKGQAEETQYF